This record concerns one T cell receptor beta chain sequence. Using immunoSEQ multiplex PCR, the repertoire was profiled, and TCRdb retains in-frame clones only, with some absent. The repertoire holds 130,000 to 150,000 clones, with around four fifths as singletons. The CDR3 has 15 amino acids. Trimming stripped 5 bases from V and 7 bases from J, with 20 bases between. Germline values: CDR1 KGHSH, CDR2 LQKENI. The data originate from a study of blood T cell repertoires in COVID-19. Study-wide context: T cells, B-cell-depleted T cells, or PBMCs supplied cDNA or gDNA.

The TCR was taken from a middle-aged woman with active or convalescent COVID-19. The chain employs TRBV18 and TRBJ1-2; TRBD1 might be the D (6 bases). Sequencing was performed on peripheral blood. The CDR3 protein is CASSASTGFGSGYTF. Here the CDR3 DNA reads TGTGCCAGCTCAGCTAGCACAGGGTTTGGCTCTGGCTACACCTTC.